The rows below give T cell receptor beta chains drawn from one sample of a study of T cells in Graves' hyperthyroidism and ophthalmopathy. TCRdb re-called the multiplex PCR reads with MiXCR, one entry per CDR3 protein. The sample carries 550,000 to 700,000 distinct CDR3 sequences, more than 45% recorded once. The sample was peripheral blood or thyroid tissue (not recorded which). The receptor set was obtained from an adult woman with Graves' disease, either hyperthyroidism or ophthalmopathy (not recorded which). Each CDR3 is given without its conserved first and last residue. Each record gives: CDR3 protein, clone size, V gene, J gene. Only some rows state a clone size, as once, few, many or a class for expanded clones.

CDR3 protein: ASSRTTAYEH
clone size: -
V gene: TRBV2
J gene: TRBJ1-5

CDR3 protein: ASREGPNEKLF
clone size: -
V gene: TRBV6-1
J gene: TRBJ1-4

CDR3 protein: SALGQPNQPQH
clone size: once
V gene: TRBV20-1
J gene: TRBJ1-5

CDR3 protein: SARGEVTEAF
clone size: -
V gene: TRBV20-1
J gene: TRBJ1-1

CDR3 protein: ASSVAGFNT
clone size: -
V gene: TRBV2
J gene: TRBJ1-2

CDR3 protein: ASSSHQEQY
clone size: -
V gene: TRBV7-9
J gene: TRBJ2-7

CDR3 protein: SVGRVGEETQY
clone size: many
V gene: TRBV29-1
J gene: TRBJ2-5

CDR3 protein: ASSLGAASYEQY
clone size: many
V gene: TRBV5-1
J gene: TRBJ2-7

CDR3 protein: SVRTSGTGEQY
clone size: -
V gene: TRBV20-1
J gene: TRBJ2-7

CDR3 protein: ASSPHGGATEKLF
clone size: -
V gene: TRBV19
J gene: TRBJ1-4

CDR3 protein: ASSGVYRAVQPQH
clone size: many
V gene: TRBV6-1
J gene: TRBJ1-5

CDR3 protein: ASSSLAGTQY
clone size: -
V gene: TRBV7-2
J gene: TRBJ2-5

CDR3 protein: ASSLSTGNYGYT
clone size: -
V gene: TRBV27
J gene: TRBJ1-2

CDR3 protein: SARVNPGGSYEQY
clone size: -
V gene: TRBV20-1
J gene: -

CDR3 protein: SARQGVAHTEAF
clone size: many
V gene: TRBV20-1
J gene: TRBJ1-1

CDR3 protein: SARDLAETQY
clone size: few
V gene: TRBV20-1
J gene: TRBJ2-5

CDR3 protein: ASSKTVGDQPQH
clone size: -
V gene: TRBV14
J gene: TRBJ1-5

CDR3 protein: SARDQGLMDTEAF
clone size: many
V gene: TRBV20-1
J gene: TRBJ1-1

CDR3 protein: ASSLGTGGQETPY
clone size: -
V gene: TRBV5-4
J gene: TRBJ2-5

CDR3 protein: AISSIGTTITNYGYT
clone size: -
V gene: TRBV10-3
J gene: TRBJ1-2

CDR3 protein: ASSGSGAWAGANVLT
clone size: once
V gene: TRBV5-6
J gene: TRBJ2-6

CDR3 protein: ASSSVSPDYGYT
clone size: -
V gene: TRBV4-3
J gene: TRBJ1-2

CDR3 protein: SARGQVEQY
clone size: -
V gene: TRBV20-1
J gene: TRBJ2-7

CDR3 protein: ASSWGVGENEKLF
clone size: few
V gene: TRBV7-2
J gene: TRBJ1-4

CDR3 protein: ASSLAPSPGPDTPGMMETQY
clone size: -
V gene: TRBV7-6
J gene: TRBJ2-5

CDR3 protein: ASSISGGASKTQY
clone size: -
V gene: TRBV7-9
J gene: TRBJ2-5

CDR3 protein: ASSMGLARQTQY
clone size: many
V gene: TRBV5-1
J gene: TRBJ2-5

CDR3 protein: ASSLGGTTHTEAF
clone size: many
V gene: TRBV7-9
J gene: TRBJ1-1

CDR3 protein: ASSDTRGADTQY
clone size: -
V gene: TRBV2
J gene: TRBJ2-3

CDR3 protein: ASSAGGRGTEAF
clone size: many
V gene: TRBV5-1
J gene: TRBJ1-1

CDR3 protein: ASSQGYFSTEAF
clone size: -
V gene: TRBV14
J gene: TRBJ1-1

CDR3 protein: SLGAARRNGYT
clone size: -
V gene: TRBV29-1
J gene: TRBJ1-2

CDR3 protein: ASSQDPLVEQIYGYT
clone size: -
V gene: TRBV2
J gene: TRBJ1-2

CDR3 protein: ASSWSVTTTDTQY
clone size: -
V gene: TRBV5-1
J gene: TRBJ2-3

CDR3 protein: ASSSDRQTVGEQY
clone size: many
V gene: TRBV5-1
J gene: TRBJ2-7

CDR3 protein: ATSEDNAVPQH
clone size: many
V gene: TRBV10-3
J gene: TRBJ1-5

CDR3 protein: AISRVAGSSETQY
clone size: -
V gene: TRBV10-3
J gene: TRBJ2-5